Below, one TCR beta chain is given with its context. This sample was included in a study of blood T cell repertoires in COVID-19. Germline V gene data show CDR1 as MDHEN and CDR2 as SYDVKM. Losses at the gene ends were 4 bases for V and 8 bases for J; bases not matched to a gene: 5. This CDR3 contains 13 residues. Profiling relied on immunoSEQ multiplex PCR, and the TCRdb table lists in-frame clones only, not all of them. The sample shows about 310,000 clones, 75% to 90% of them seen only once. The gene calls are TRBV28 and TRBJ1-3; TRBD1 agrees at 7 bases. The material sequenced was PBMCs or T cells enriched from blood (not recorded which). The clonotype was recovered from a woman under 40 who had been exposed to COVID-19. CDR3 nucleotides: TGTGCCAGCAGTTCCGGACAGGACGACACCATATATTTT. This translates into CASSSGQDDTIYF.